This T cell receptor beta chain emerged from a study of blood T cell repertoires in COVID-19. The table came from immunoSEQ multiplex PCR; TCRdb's copy has only in-frame clones and leaves some out. The sample contains 170,000 or so clones, 70% to 90% of which appear only once. The germline V gene encodes CDR1 MNHEY and CDR2 SVGEGT. The CDR3 runs to 12 residues. V lost 4 bases, J lost 8 bases, and 8 bases lay in between. Sequencing used peripheral blood. This clonotype originated in a man in his fifties or sixties with active or convalescent COVID-19. V gene TRBV6-2 or TRBV6-3 combines with J gene TRBJ1-4; D uncertain. The CDR3 here is CASSWSREKLFF. The CDR3, as DNA: TGTGCCAGCAGTTGGTCACGGGAAAAACTGTTTTTT.